The T cell receptor (beta chain) under discussion was sequenced for a study of cytomegalovirus exposure and HLA in healthy donors. Study-level results: Several of the most significant clusters were apparently associated with common viral pathogens in a later analysis. The study designated roughly 160 TCR beta chains cytomegalovirus-associated.

Primers for the PCR totalled 60 Vbeta and 13 Jbeta. Measured with immunoSEQ multiplex PCR; TCRdb has only the in-frame clones, and not every one. The sample records around 170,000 clones, over 80% being singletons. As for this clone: Its antigen is not identified.

This CDR3 contains 16 residues. From germline, CDR1 is SGHVS and CDR2 FQNEAQ. After removal of 0 bases from V and 4 bases from J, the junction contained 5 bases not matched to a gene. This TCR came from a man in his forties or fifties in good health and CMV-seropositive. The V call is TRBV7-8, the J call TRBJ2-2; 7 bases are a match to TRBD2. The sample taken for sequencing was PBMCs. In nucleotides, the CDR3 is TGTGCCAGCAGCTTAGCCGGACTAGGCCCCACCGGGGAGCTGTTTTTT. Translating it yields CASSLAGLGPTGELFF.